A single sample gave rise to the 21 T cell receptor beta chains below, sequenced in a study of T cell responses to AZD1222 COVID-19 vaccine. The table came from immunoSEQ multiplex PCR; TCRdb's copy has only in-frame clones and leaves some out. Of about 81,000 clones listed, less than 95% were seen once; the top ten hold around 8%. Sequenced here: peripheral blood, sampled 28 days after the second AZD1222 dose. The receptors derive from an adult who received the AZD1222 COVID-19 vaccine.

This rearrangement joins TRBV7-9 to TRBJ2-1, with 10 bases lining up with TRBD2. CDR3 length: 18 amino acids. Unmatched junction bases numbered 13, after V lost 0 bases and J lost 8 bases. Germline V gives CDR1 SEHNR, CDR2 FQNEAQ (reference sequence). CDR3 region: CASSLAVGSSGRGDEQFF. The DNA for the CDR3 is TGTGCCAGCAGCTTAGCAGTGGGGTCTAGCGGGAGAGGCGATGAGCAGTTCTTC.

V and J are TRBV6-2 or TRBV6-3 and TRBJ2-7; D is possibly TRBD1 (5 bases). V gave up 2 bases and J gave up 6 bases, with 23 bases separating them. The germline V gene has CDR1 MNHEY and CDR2 SVGEGT. The CDR3 consists of 17 residues. CDR3 bases: TGTGCCAGCAGTTACACCGCAGGGAAACCTCATACTGGCGAGCAGTACTTC. Its protein is CASSYTAGKPHTGEQYF.

This clone was detected once. CDR3 sequence (DNA): TGTGCCAGCAGCCCCAGCGGGAGTGGGGGGGCGGTGAACTACGAGCAGTACTTC. This encodes CASSPSGSGGAVNYEQYF. The rearrangement uses TRBV5-4 and TRBJ2-7; 8 bases agree with TRBD2. J was trimmed by 3 bases and V by 4 bases; bases with no gene match: 18. Germline CDR1 and CDR2: SGHNT and YYREEE (reference sequence). The CDR3 contains 18 residues. The full variable domain, in which reference TRBV5-4 and TRBJ2-7 provide the parts outside the CDR3, is ETGVTQSPTHLIKTRGQQVTLRCSSQSGHNTVSWYQQALGQGPQFIFQYYREEENGRGNFPPRFSGLQFPNYSSELNVNALELDDSALYLCASSPSGSGGAVNYEQYFGPGTRLTVT.

The chain employs TRBV19 and TRBJ1-2, with TRBD1 matching 7 bases. The CDR3 is 15 residues long. The V segment lost 0 bases and the J segment 8 bases; nucleotides outside the gene matches: 9. Germline V gene data show CDR1 as LNHDA and CDR2 as SQIVND (reference sequence). The CDR3 loop is CASSIDPGRGDGYTF. The CDR3, as DNA: TGTGCCAGTAGTATAGATCCCGGCAGGGGGGACGGCTACACCTTC.

The J gene is TRBJ2-1, the V gene TRBV12-3 or TRBV12-4; 8 bases are a match to TRBD2. There are 13 residues in the CDR3. V trimming: 6 bases; J trimming: 7 bases; junction bases outside the gene matches: 5. The CDR3 region has the DNA TGTGCCAGCAGACCGAGCGGGGGTAATGAGCAGTTCTTC. It translates to CASRPSGGNEQFF.

CDR3 region: CASSYGGTFAFF. The CDR3 coding sequence is TGTGCCAGCAGTTACGGAGGGACGTTCGCTTTCTTT. The J gene is TRBJ1-1, the V gene TRBV6-5; D is possibly TRBD1 (5 bases). V was trimmed by 2 bases and J by 11 bases, leaving 12 bases between them. The CDR3 runs to 12 residues. Germline lookup yields CDR1 MNHEY and CDR2 SVGAGI.

This clone showed up just a few times. The gene calls are TRBV28 and TRBJ1-2, with D maybe TRBD1 (6 bases). Trimming took 6 bases from V and 8 from J, leaving 22 bases between them. CDR1 and CDR2 (germline): MDHEN, SYDVKM. The CDR3 is 15 amino acids. The CDR3 loop reads CASSAGTTRGRGYTF. Here the CDR3 DNA reads TGTGCCAGCAGCGCCGGGACAACCCGGGGAAGGGGCTACACCTTC.

This chain uses TRBV10-3 with TRBJ1-1; a possible D gene is TRBD1 (6 bases). Looked up from germline, CDR1 is ENHRY and CDR2 is SYGVKD. The CDR3 extends over 13 amino acids. Trimming took off 5 bases at V and 1 base at J, with 8 bases between the two ends. CDR3 loop: CAISSQGNTEAFF. In nucleotides, the CDR3 is TGTGCCATCAGTTCACAGGGGAACACTGAAGCTTTCTTT.

This chain links TRBV7-3 with TRBJ2-3; 7 bases map to TRBD1. The CDR3 is 15 amino acids. The germline gives CDR1 SGHTA, CDR2 FQGTGA. The ends lost 4 bases at V and 1 base at J; junction bases unmatched: 5. In DNA form, the CDR3 reads TGTGCCAGCAGCTCCTCGACAGGGCGCACAGATACGCAGTATTTT. Protein product: CASSSSTGRTDTQYF.

This chain links TRBV11-3 with TRBJ2-7; 7 positions match TRBD1. The trim removed 5 bases at V and 0 bases at J, leaving 7 bases unmatched. Germline assignment: CDR1 SGHNT and CDR2 YENEEA. The CDR3 is made up of 15 amino acids. CDR3 sequence (DNA): TGTGCCAGCAGCAAATCCGGGACAGTCTCCTACGAGCAGTACTTC. This sequence encodes CASSKSGTVSYEQYF.

The chain couples TRBV5-4 to TRBJ2-1; 9 nucleotides agree with TRBD2. Per the germline V gene, CDR1 is SGHNT and CDR2 is YYREEE (reference sequence). This CDR3 region has 17 residues. After removal of 0 bases from V and 2 bases from J, the junction contained 6 bases not matched to a gene. CDR3 loop: CASSLEGVAGAYNEQFF. DNA for the CDR3: TGTGCCAGCAGCTTGGAAGGGGTAGCGGGAGCCTACAATGAGCAGTTCTTC.

This rearrangement joins TRBV5-1 to TRBJ2-3, with 10 bases identical to TRBD2. V lost 4 bases and J lost 6; bases outside the gene matches: 11. The germline V gene encodes CDR1 SGHRS and CDR2 YFSETQ. The CDR3 sequence is 16 residues long. The DNA of the CDR3 is TGCGCCAGCAGCCCAGCAGGGACTAGCGTTGTCGATACGCAGTATTTT. As protein: CASSPAGTSVVDTQYF.

This chain uses TRBV11-2 with TRBJ2-1; D perhaps matches TRBD2 (5 bases). V was cut by 1 base and J by 2 bases, with 9 bases left in between. Germline loops: CDR1 SGHAT, CDR2 FQNNGV. This CDR3 is 15 amino acids long. The CDR3 DNA reads as TGTGCCAGCAGCTTAGGAGGGAGTGCCTACAATGAGCAGTTCTTC. This gives the protein CASSLGGSAYNEQFF.

The chain links TRBV5-6 to TRBJ1-2, with a tentative D call TRBD1 (5 bases). Trimming took 4 bases from V and 8 from J, leaving 15 bases between them. Per germline, CDR1 SGHDT and CDR2 YYEEEE. CDR3 length equals 13 residues. The CDR3 bases are TGTGCCAGCAGCCTAGGGACTGATCGGGGCTACACCTTC. As protein: CASSLGTDRGYTF.

The V and J genes are TRBV5-4 and TRBJ1-2; 11 bases fit TRBD1. Unmatched junction bases numbered 9, after V lost 0 bases and J lost 8 bases. This CDR3 is 16 amino acids long. Germline V gene data show CDR1 as SGHNT and CDR2 as YYREEE (reference sequence). CDR3 bases: TGTGCCAGCAGCTTGGTAGGACAGGGGGCGCTAAGGGGCTACACCTTC. It is translated as CASSLVGQGALRGYTF. Combining the CDR3 with reference TRBV5-4 and TRBJ1-2 gives the whole variable domain ETGVTQSPTHLIKTRGQQVTLRCSSQSGHNTVSWYQQALGQGPQFIFQYYREEENGRGNFPPRFSGLQFPNYSSELNVNALELDDSALYLCASSLVGQGALRGYTFGSGTRLTVV.

The CDR3 DNA sequence: TGTGCCAGCAGTTTTTCAGGGTTCCAGAATGAGCAGTTCTTC. Translating gives CASSFSGFQNEQFF. V and J are TRBV27 and TRBJ2-1; D perhaps matches TRBD1 (5 bases). Germline-derived CDR1 and CDR2 are MNHEY and SMNVEV (reference sequence). This CDR3 region has 14 residues. Trimming took 3 bases from V and 7 from J, leaving 13 bases between them.

The chain is built from TRBV12-3 or TRBV12-4 and TRBJ2-1; the D gene is possibly TRBD2 (6 bases). This CDR3 comprises 11 residues. Trimming pared 6 bases from V and 9 bases from J, leaving 9 bases between. The CDR3 DNA reads as TGTGCCAGCAGGGGTAGCGGTGAGCAGTTCTTC. This encodes CASRGSGEQFF.

The chain joins TRBV18 to TRBJ1-1; D gene unclear. There are 14 residues in the CDR3. Trimming shortened V by 0 bases and J by 5 bases, and 10 bases separated the two germline ends. Germline-derived CDR1 and CDR2 are KGHSH and LQKENI. CDR3 loop: CASSPPAGRTEAFF. In DNA, the CDR3 is TGTGCCAGCTCACCACCCGCGGGGAGAACTGAAGCTTTCTTT.

The J gene is TRBJ2-1, the V gene TRBV9; D uncertain. V lost 0 bases and J lost 6, with 7 bases in between. This CDR3 is 13 amino acids long. Germline CDR1 SGDLS, CDR2 YYNGEE. DNA of the CDR3: TGTGCCAGCAGCGTAGGTCTGGTCAATGAGCAGTTCTTC. Translated: CASSVGLVNEQFF.

V and J are TRBV7-8 and TRBJ2-3, with D perhaps assigned TRBD1 or TRBD2 (5 bases each). The CDR3 spans 12 residues. V was cut by 7 bases and J by 6 bases, with 11 bases left in between. Germline CDR1 SGHVS, CDR2 FQNEAQ. As DNA, the CDR3 is TGTGCCAGCAAACCCTGGGGGGATACGCAGTATTTT. This codes for CASKPWGDTQYF.

In nucleotides, the CDR3 is TGCGCCAGCAGGGGAGGCCCCGAGAACACTGAAGCTTTCTTT. Translation gives CASRGGPENTEAFF. This rearrangement joins TRBV5-1 to TRBJ1-1; D remains ambiguous. Germline values: CDR1 SGHRS, CDR2 YFSETQ. The CDR3 covers 14 residues. Trimming shortened V by 5 bases and J by 1 base, and 12 bases separated the two germline ends. Full variable domain (rest looked up from reference TRBV5-1 and TRBJ1-1): KAGVTQTPRYLIKTRGQQVTLSCSPISGHRSVSWYQQTPGQGLQFLFEYFSETQRNKGNFPGRFSGRQFSNSRSEMNVSTLELGDSALYLCASRGGPENTEAFFGQGTRLTVV.